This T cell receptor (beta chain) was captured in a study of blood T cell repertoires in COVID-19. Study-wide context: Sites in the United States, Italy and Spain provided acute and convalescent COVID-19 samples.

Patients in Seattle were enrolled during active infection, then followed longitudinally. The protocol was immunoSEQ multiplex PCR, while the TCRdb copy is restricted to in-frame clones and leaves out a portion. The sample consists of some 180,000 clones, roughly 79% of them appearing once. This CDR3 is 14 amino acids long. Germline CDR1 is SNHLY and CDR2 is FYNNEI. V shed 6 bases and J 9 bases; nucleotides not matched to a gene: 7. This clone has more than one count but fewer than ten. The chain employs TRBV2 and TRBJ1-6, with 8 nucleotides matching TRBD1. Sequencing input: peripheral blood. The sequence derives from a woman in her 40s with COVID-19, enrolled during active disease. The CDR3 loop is CASSRTGRSSPLHF. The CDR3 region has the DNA TGTGCCAGCAGCCGGACAGGGCGAAGTTCACCCCTCCACTTT. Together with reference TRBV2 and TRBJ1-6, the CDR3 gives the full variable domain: EPEVTQTPSHQVTQMGQEVILRCVPISNHLYFYWYRQILGQKVEFLVSFYNNEISEKSEIFDDQFSVERPDGSNFTLKIRSTKLEDSAMYFCASSRTGRSSPLHFGNGTRLTVT.